Given below is one T cell receptor beta chain in context. This clonotype was seen at least ten times. Its binding antigen is unknown. The record has no base qualities; no much larger clone is one base away. Sequencing took place on an Illumina HiSeq 1500. TCRdb applied fastp at Q25 and MiXCR to the public reads, then kept only in-frame beta chains. A single entry per CDR3 protein holds the most common genes and DNA from its merged rows. For this sample the table gives around 300,000 distinct CDR3 sequences, of which about 25% were detected only once. The leading ten clones occupy about 14% of the sample. These data come from a study of T cell repertoires in cytomegalovirus infection (dated by TCRdb to between 2018 and 2021). Regarding the complete study: Recently identified HLA-C-restricted CMV epitopes, whose presentation resists viral immunomodulation, were targeted by peptide stimulations together with well-studied HLA-B-restricted epitopes. Because public TCR beta signatures pointed to carriage of CMV infection together with the matching HLA type, the HLA type of each donor mattered for the analysis.

The label giving this sample's treatment or condition can be read as: in vitro stimulation with specific CMV peptide epitopes to enrich CMV-specific T cells. Beyond this particular receptor, the publication reports: In the ex vivo response, HLA-C-restricted CMV-specific TCR beta clonotypes were dominant, and in two of eight donors the single most frequent clonotype came from this HLA-C-restricted group. Cumulative frequency of public TCR beta family members discriminated carriers of CMV infection plus the relevant HLA type in this cohort and an independent roughly 330-donor cohort.

From a lookup of the germline V gene (reference sequence), CDR1 and CDR2 are SGHNT and YYREEE. From its cysteine to its phenylalanine, the CDR3 spans 15 amino acids. The only DNA kept is the CDR3, 45 bases in frame from the first base. V is pruned by 3 bases and J by 1 base, leaving 3 bases of the junction without a gene match. The chain links TRBV5-4 with TRBJ1-1; 10 bases in between match TRBD1. The sequencing here drew on cultured PBMCs, taken from culture after CMV antigen stimulation. This TCR was sampled from a human donor in good health (CMV status not recorded). Some clones in this sample may be carry-over from other donors' samples. The nucleotide sequence reads as follows: TGTGCCAGCAGCTCCTGGACAGGGGGGAACACTGAAGCTTTCTTT. This translates into CASSSWTGGNTEAFF.